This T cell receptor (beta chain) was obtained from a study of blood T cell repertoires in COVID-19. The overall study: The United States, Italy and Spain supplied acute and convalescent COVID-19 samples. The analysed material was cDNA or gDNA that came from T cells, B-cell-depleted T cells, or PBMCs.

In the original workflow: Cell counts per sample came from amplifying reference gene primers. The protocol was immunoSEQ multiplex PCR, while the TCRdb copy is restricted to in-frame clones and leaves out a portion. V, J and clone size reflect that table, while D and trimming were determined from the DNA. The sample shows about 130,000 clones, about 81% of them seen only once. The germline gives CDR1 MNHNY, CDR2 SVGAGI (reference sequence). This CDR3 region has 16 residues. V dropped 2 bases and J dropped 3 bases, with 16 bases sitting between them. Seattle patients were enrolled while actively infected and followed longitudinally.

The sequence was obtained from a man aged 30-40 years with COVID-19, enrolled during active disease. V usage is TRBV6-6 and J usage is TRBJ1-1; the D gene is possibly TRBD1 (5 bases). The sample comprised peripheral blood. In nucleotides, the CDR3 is TGTGCCAGCAGTTACGTTGGATCAGGGATCGACACTGAAGCTTTCTTT. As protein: CASSYVGSGIDTEAFF.